This note documents a single T cell receptor (beta chain) sequence. Antigen specificity is unknown. Positive CCR7 selection of CD45RO-negative cells yielded the naive CD8 cells, and terminally differentiated effector memory CD45RA+ cells were excluded. The donors, all of them Caucasian adults, lived in Nashville, Tennessee. The assay was immunoSEQ multiplex PCR, and TCRdb's table has in-frame clones only and misses some. Counted here are roughly 2,000,000 clones, about 95% occurring once; the ten biggest clones make up more than 0.95%. The V gene's germline CDR1 is SEHNR and CDR2 FQNEAQ (reference sequence). V shed 5 bases and J 0 bases; nucleotides not matched to a gene: 13. There are 18 residues in the CDR3. This sample stems from a study of shared clonotypes between healthy human individuals. Study results and caveats: The study found roughly 5% of naive CD4 clonotypes shared across a few donors. Clonotype sharing among donors was expected to depend on sequencing depth.

The genes are TRBV7-9 and TRBJ2-3, with 8 bases matching TRBD2. Material for sequencing was naive CD8+ T cells sorted from blood. The TCR originated in a man in his late teens or twenties in good health. The CDR3 coding sequence is TGTGCCAGCAGCAACCCGGCGAGTTCTAGCGGGAGCACAGATACGCAGTATTTT. Its translation: CASSNPASSSGSTDTQYF.